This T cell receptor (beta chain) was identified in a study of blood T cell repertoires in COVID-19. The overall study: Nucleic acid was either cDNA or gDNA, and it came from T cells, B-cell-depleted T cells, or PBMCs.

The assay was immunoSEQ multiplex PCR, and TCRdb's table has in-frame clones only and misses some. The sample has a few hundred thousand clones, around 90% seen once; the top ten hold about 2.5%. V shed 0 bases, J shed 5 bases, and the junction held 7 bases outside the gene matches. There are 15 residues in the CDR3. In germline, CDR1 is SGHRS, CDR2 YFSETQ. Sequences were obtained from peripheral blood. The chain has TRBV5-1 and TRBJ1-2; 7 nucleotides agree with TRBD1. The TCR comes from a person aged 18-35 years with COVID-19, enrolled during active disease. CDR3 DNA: TGCGCCAGCAGCTTGGACTTTCGGGACAGTTATGGCTACACCTTC. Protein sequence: CASSLDFRDSYGYTF.